This T cell receptor (beta chain) comes out of a study of T cells in Graves' hyperthyroidism and ophthalmopathy (dated 2019 in TCRdb). Regarding the research as a whole: Peripheral blood was collected at initial diagnosis, before any treatment. A discovery cohort of approximately 97 patients, 43 with Graves' ophthalmopathy and approximately 55 with stable Graves' hyperthyroidism, was used to find distinguishing TCR V-J signatures. Prospective prediction of ophthalmopathy was tested in an independent validation cohort consisting of under 20 hyperthyroidism patients and 17 patients who later progressed to ophthalmopathy. For training and testing, the approximately 92 patients in the discovery cohort were randomly divided in a 7:3 ratio. In addition, the study compared T-cell repertoires in thyroid tissue and in blood from over 5 Graves' hyperthyroidism patients. After sampling, hyperthyroidism patients received methimazole starting at 30 mg daily, and ophthalmopathy patients received high-dose intravenous methylprednisolone. The paper reports TCR Vbeta CDR3 sequencing of over 120 peripheral blood samples: approximately 41 ophthalmopathy, around 80 hyperthyroidism and approximately 17 progressor patients. Paper-wide results and their limitations: Blood samples also contained most of the expanded thyroid clonotypes (frequency above 0.001), which suggests that blood repertoires may reflect thyroid immune responses. In validation, the model predicted progression to ophthalmopathy with around 71% sensitivity and around 72% specificity, a median of 6.5 months before onset. In cross-validation, a model built on a 13 V-J signature told ophthalmopathy apart from stable hyperthyroidism with approximately 90% sensitivity and 81% to 82% specificity, and in testing the same model reached 80%/75%. Sample size was not statistically predetermined, and blinding of investigators to group allocation was not performed.

Stable Graves' hyperthyroidism was defined as no progression to ophthalmopathy during 18 months of follow-up. Hyperthyroidism patients were newly diagnosed, had a disease duration of under 2 months, and were aged 18 to 65 years. Any patient with an uncontrolled infection, another autoimmune disease, pregnancy or lactation was excluded. Clinical symptoms, serum thyroxine and TRAb, thyroid ultrasound, and orbital computed tomography formed the basis for the diagnoses. PBMCs were separated from roughly 10 ml of fresh peripheral blood using Ficoll-Paque density gradient centrifugation. Trizol reagent was used to extract total RNA, and RNA quality was then checked on an Agilent 2100 Bioanalyzer. The CDR3 numbers 16 residues from cysteine through phenylalanine. The CDR3 DNA has 48 bases and is translated from base 1. Trimming costs V 4 bases and J 2 bases, and their ends lie 19 bases apart. Per the germline V gene, SGHRS is the CDR1 and YFSETQ is the CDR2.

This clonotype occurred many times. Its antigen is not yet known. It has no much larger one-base neighbor in the sample; base qualities were not kept. TCR beta CDR3 regions were amplified from RNA transcripts. The TCR CDR3 was subjected to a first round of RT-PCR using the HTBI primer set and the Qiagen OneStep RT-PCR kit. A second multiplex PCR round built the libraries, followed by size selection and purification. Libraries were sequenced paired-end with 100 bp reads on an Illumina HiSeq2000. The authors' pipeline ran thus. SOAPnuke was used to process the raw data, removing reads that contained adapters or uncalled bases, had a mean Phred below 15, or lacked an exact match to the constant primer or identifier. COPE v1.2.5 was used to merge high-quality paired reads, and clonotypes were defined as unique nucleotide sequences. MiTCR v1.1 was used to align clonotypes to the IMGT TRBV, TRBD and TRBJ reference segments. Analysis was restricted to V-J combinations with a frequency above 0.0001, which covered roughly 99% of repertoires. The TCS score was defined as the ratio of F50 (clonal expansion) to E x V (chaos), calculated using BLOSUM62-based TCRdist between CDR3 peptides within each V-J. Welch's t-statistics and random forest reduced several hundred V-J features to about 12, which were used in a naive Bayes classifier (R e1071). TCRdb ran its own pipeline on the public reads, namely fastp trimming at Q25 and MiXCR clone calling, and kept in-frame beta chains. All rows with the same CDR3 protein become a single entry with the most common DNA and genes. The V and J calls were determined by TCRdb, not by the authors. Across this sample there are a few hundred thousand distinct CDR3 sequences, with just under 15% seen only once. The ten largest clones capture 30% to 35% of the sample.

The sequence is built from TRBV5-1 and TRBJ2-7; matching of 6 bases hints at TRBD1 as the D gene. Source material: blood. This receptor was identified in a woman aged 30 to 39 with Graves' hyperthyroidism. The bases read TGCGCCAGCAGCCCTATCCCATCACAGGGAACCTACGAGCAGTACTTC. Translated, this is CASSPIPSQGTYEQYF.